This TCR beta chain emerged from a study of cytomegalovirus exposure and HLA in healthy donors. General observations from the study: High specificity and sensitivity for cytomegalovirus status were reported for the classifier.

With respect to this clone: What it binds is unknown.

The CDR3 extends over 16 amino acids. Produced via immunoSEQ multiplex PCR; TCRdb's table is partial and in-frame only. This table has under 250,000 clones, 80% to 90% appearing once. Sequencing was performed on PBMCs. This chain uses TRBV12-1 with TRBJ2-1; the table assigns TRBD1, which was not confirmed against the DNA. TRBV12-1 is labeled a pseudogene. This sequence was found in a woman under 30 in good health and CMV-seropositive. CDR3 residues: CASSFDPTGGRNEQFF. The CDR3 DNA reads as TGTGCCAGCAGCTTTGATCCGACAGGGGGCCGGAATGAGCAGTTCTTC.